Detailed here is one T cell receptor beta chain. The CDR3 runs to 17 residues. Germline trimming cut 2 bases from V and 7 bases from J; bases unmatched to any gene: 9. Germline-derived CDR1 and CDR2 are MNHEY and SMNVEV (reference sequence). For the second PCR, which ran for 7 to 11 cycles, a sample-barcoded 5' primer and a J-beta primer mix were used. TCRdb re-analysed the 5' RACE reads in MiXCR, keeping a single row per CDR3 protein. The sample has about 1.5 million distinct CDR3 sequences, roughly 43% seen once; the top ten hold approximately 4.1%. This entry is derived from a study of blood T cells in healthy people across ages.

This sequence originates from a woman between 18 and 30 years old in good health. The V call is TRBV27, the J call TRBJ1-6; TRBD1 matches at 9 bases. Sequencing was done on a sample of blood. Written as DNA, the CDR3 is TGTGCCAGCAGTTTACTCGCACAGGGGGCGAGAAATTCACCCCTCCACTTT. As protein: CASSLLAQGARNSPLHF.